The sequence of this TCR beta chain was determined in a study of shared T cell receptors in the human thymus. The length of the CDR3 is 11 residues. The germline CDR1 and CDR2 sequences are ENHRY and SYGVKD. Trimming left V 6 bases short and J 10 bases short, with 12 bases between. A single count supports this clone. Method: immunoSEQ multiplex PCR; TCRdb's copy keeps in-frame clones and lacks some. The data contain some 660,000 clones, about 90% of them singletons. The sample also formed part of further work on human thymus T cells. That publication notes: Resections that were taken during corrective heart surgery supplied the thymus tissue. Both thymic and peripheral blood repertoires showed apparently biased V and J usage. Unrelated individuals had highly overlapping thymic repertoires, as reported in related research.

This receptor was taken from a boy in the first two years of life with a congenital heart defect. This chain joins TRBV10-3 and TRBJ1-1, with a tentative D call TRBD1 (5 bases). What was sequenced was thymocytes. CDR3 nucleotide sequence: TGTGCCATCAGCGCTTGGGGGGTAGCTTTCTTT. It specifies CAISAWGVAFF.